This T cell receptor (beta chain) was observed in a study of blood T cell repertoires in COVID-19. Study background: Spain, Italy and the United States supplied samples that represented acute and convalescent COVID-19. Sources were T cells, B-cell-depleted T cells, or PBMCs; the material itself was cDNA or gDNA.

The V gene's germline CDR1 is SGHTA and CDR2 FQGNSA. The V gene lost 3 bases and the J gene lost 4 bases, with 9 bases spanning the gap. This CDR3 comprises 13 residues. Authors' processing steps: Scientists estimated how many nucleated cells there were by amplifying reference gene primers. Clones were read by immunoSEQ multiplex PCR, and TCRdb kept only the in-frame ones, dropping some. V and J calls and clone size follow that table, whereas D and trimming were derived from the DNA. Of 150,000 to 200,000 clones listed, 70% to 90% are singletons. The TCR originated in a human donor with active or convalescent COVID-19. The donor label of this sample is uncertain. Sequenced material: peripheral blood. V and J are TRBV7-2 and TRBJ2-5; possibly TRBD2 for D (6 bases). CDR3 nucleotide sequence: TGTGCCAGCAGCTTCCAGGGAGGAGAGACCCAGTACTTC. Its translation is CASSFQGGETQYF.